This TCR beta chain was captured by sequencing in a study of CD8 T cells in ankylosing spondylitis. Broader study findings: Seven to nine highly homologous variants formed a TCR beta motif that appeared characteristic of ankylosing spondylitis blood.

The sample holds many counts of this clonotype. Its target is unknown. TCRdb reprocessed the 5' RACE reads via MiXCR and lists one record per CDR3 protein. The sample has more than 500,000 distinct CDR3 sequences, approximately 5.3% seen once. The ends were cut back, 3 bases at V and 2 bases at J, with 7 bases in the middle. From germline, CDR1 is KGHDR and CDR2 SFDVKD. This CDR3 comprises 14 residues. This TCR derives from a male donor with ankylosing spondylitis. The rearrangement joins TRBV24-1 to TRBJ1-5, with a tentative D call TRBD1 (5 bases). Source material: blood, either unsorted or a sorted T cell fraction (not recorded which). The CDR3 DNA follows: TGTGCCACCAGTGATGCGACAGGCAATCAGCCCCAGCATTTT. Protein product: CATSDATGNQPQHF.